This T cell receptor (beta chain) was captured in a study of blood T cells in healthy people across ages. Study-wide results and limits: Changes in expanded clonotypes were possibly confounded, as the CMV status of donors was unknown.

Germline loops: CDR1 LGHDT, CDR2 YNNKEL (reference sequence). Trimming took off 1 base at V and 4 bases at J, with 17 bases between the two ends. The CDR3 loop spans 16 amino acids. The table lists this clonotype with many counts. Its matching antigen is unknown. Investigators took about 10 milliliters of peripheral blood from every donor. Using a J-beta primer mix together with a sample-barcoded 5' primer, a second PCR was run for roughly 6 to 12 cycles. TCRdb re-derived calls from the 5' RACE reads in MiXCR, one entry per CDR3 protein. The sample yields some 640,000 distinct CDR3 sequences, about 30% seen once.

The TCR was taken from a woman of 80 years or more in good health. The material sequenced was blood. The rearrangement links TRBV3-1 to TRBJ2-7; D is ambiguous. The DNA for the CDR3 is TGTGCCAGCAGCCAAGGCCGGACCAAAGCATCGTACGAGCAGTACTTC. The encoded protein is CASSQGRTKASYEQYF.